These 23 T cell receptor beta chains share one sample of origin, sequenced in a study of metastatic and nonmetastatic thyroid tumors (dated by TCRdb to about 2020). No treatment had been received by any patient before thyroid surgery. The library was built by means of PCR. The sample was run on an Illumina HiSeq 4000. The public reads were run again by TCRdb, first through fastp at Q25 and then through MiXCR, and only productive beta chains were kept. This sample gives more than 10,000 clones in total; roughly 27% of them show up just once. The ten largest clones capture about 21% of the sample. Sequenced sample: adjacent normal tissue. The receptors shown here come from a male donor with papillary thyroid cancer or a benign thyroid nodule (not recorded which). Some clones in this sample may be carry-over from other donors' samples.

This clone was recorded a few times. This chain uses TRBV20-1 with TRBJ2-7, with D maybe TRBD1 (5 bases). The CDR3 is made up of 12 amino acids. With 3 bases removed from V and 3 bases from J, the gap between germline ends came to 9 bases. In germline, CDR1 is DFQATT, CDR2 SNEGSKA (reference sequence). The DNA of the CDR3 is TGCAGTGCTAGTGGCAGGGTCTACGAGCAGTACTTC. Protein sequence: CSASGRVYEQYF.

This clone was counted a few times. The chain employs TRBV28 and TRBJ2-5; 9 bases are a match to TRBD1. The germline CDR1 and CDR2 sequences are MDHEN and SYDVKM. Unmatched junction bases numbered 5, after V lost 4 bases and J lost 2 bases. CDR3 size: 15 residues. Here the CDR3 DNA reads TGTGCCAGCAGTTCCCCGGGACAGGGTCAAGAGACCCAGTACTTC. Translated, it gives CASSSPGQGQETQYF.

This clone was counted at least ten times. The chain uses TRBV11-1 and TRBJ1-4; D ambiguous. V was shortened by 4 bases and J by 0 bases, with 18 bases between the two germline ends. This CDR3 is 18 amino acids long. Per germline, CDR1 SGHAT and CDR2 FQDESV (reference sequence). The CDR3 protein is CASSSGPDSDATNEKLFF. DNA for the CDR3: TGTGCCAGCAGCTCCGGACCTGACTCCGATGCAACTAATGAAAAACTGTTTTTT.

In DNA form, the CDR3 reads TGTGCCAGCAGTTTTCAGGGATCCGAGCAGTACTTC. Translating it yields CASSFQGSEQYF. V is TRBV12-3 or TRBV12-4 and J is TRBJ2-7; D is perhaps TRBD1 (5 bases). The V gene lost 3 bases and the J gene lost 6 bases, with 9 bases spanning the gap. There are 12 residues in the CDR3.

J is TRBJ2-7 and V is TRBV30; D ambiguous. In germline, CDR1 is GTSNPN, CDR2 SVGIG (reference sequence). The CDR3 loop spans 13 amino acids. Trimming left V 3 bases short and J 0 bases short, with 9 bases between. CDR3 sequence reads: CAWRSTSSYEQYF. The CDR3 coding sequence is TGTGCCTGGAGGAGTACGAGCTCCTACGAGCAGTACTTC.

The gene calls are TRBV6-6 and TRBJ1-2; TRBD1 might be the D (5 bases). Trimming shortened V by 0 bases and J by 4 bases, and 12 bases separated the two germline ends. The CDR3 loop spans 15 amino acids. CDR1 and CDR2 (germline): MNHNY, SVGAGI (reference sequence). CDR3: CASSYSGVTGYGYTF. CDR3 DNA: TGTGCCAGCAGTTACTCGGGGGTAACTGGCTATGGCTACACCTTC.

The J gene is TRBJ1-2, the V gene TRBV27; D remains ambiguous. Trimming stripped 3 bases from V and 0 bases from J, with 11 bases between. Germline V gene lookup returns CDR1 MNHEY and CDR2 SMNVEV (reference sequence). CDR3 length: 15 amino acids. The CDR3 DNA follows: TGTGCCAGCAGTTTCCGTAGGGAAGCTAACTATGGCTACACCTTC. This codes for CASSFRREANYGYTF.

V usage is TRBV11-2 and J usage is TRBJ2-3; either TRBD1 or TRBD2 may fit D (6 bases each). This CDR3 contains 15 residues. Germline V gives CDR1 SGHAT, CDR2 FQNNGV. The ends were cut back, 5 bases at V and 9 bases at J, with 21 bases in the middle. The DNA for the CDR3 is TGTGCCAGCAGCCCTAAAGGGGGGATGTTGGAGACGCAGTATTTT. This encodes CASSPKGGMLETQYF.

The CDR3 DNA reads TGCGCCAGCAGCCCCGGACTAGCGGTAGGCCTCTCCTACGAGCAGTACTTC. This encodes CASSPGLAVGLSYEQYF. This rearrangement joins TRBV5-1 to TRBJ2-7; TRBD2 aligns across 10 bases. This CDR3 is 17 amino acids long. In germline, CDR1 is SGHRS, CDR2 YFSETQ. The V and J ends lost 4 bases and 0 bases, in that order; junction bases with no gene match: 10.

The chain links TRBV5-1 to TRBJ2-7; D remains ambiguous. V dropped 0 bases and J dropped 5 bases, with 6 bases sitting between them. The CDR3 loop spans 12 amino acids. Germline CDR1 reads SGHRS; CDR2 reads YFSETQ. The CDR3 is CASSLEQHEQYF. The CDR3 DNA sequence: TGCGCCAGCAGCTTGGAACAACACGAGCAGTACTTC.

This clone came up a few times. The J gene is TRBJ2-2, the V gene TRBV11-2; a possible D gene is TRBD2 (5 bases). V lost 1 base, J lost 7 bases, and 16 bases lay in between. Germline V gene data show CDR1 as SGHAT and CDR2 as FQNNGV. This CDR3 comprises 16 residues. CDR3 loop: CASSLGGNGINGELFF. CDR3 bases: TGTGCCAGCAGCTTAGGAGGGAACGGAATAAACGGGGAGCTGTTTTTT.

The chain joins TRBV6-1 to TRBJ1-1, with a possible D match to TRBD1 (6 bases). CDR3 length: 14 residues. The ends were cut back, 5 bases at V and 4 bases at J, with 14 bases in the middle. Germline V lookup: CDR1 MNHNS, CDR2 SASEGT. In nucleotides, the CDR3 is TGTGCCAGCAGTTTGTCAGGGGCGAGCACTGAAGCTTTCTTT. Protein product: CASSLSGASTEAFF.

This chain joins TRBV9 and TRBJ2-2; weak D call: TRBD2 (6 bases). The CDR3 runs to 15 residues. V lost 8 bases and J lost 0, with 14 bases in between. Germline CDR1 reads SGDLS; CDR2 reads YYNGEE. The CDR3 nucleotides read TGTGCCAGTAGTCTCGGCGGGGCGAACACCGGGGAGCTGTTTTTT. Its protein is CASSLGGANTGELFF.

This clone turned up a few times. The V gene is TRBV6-1, the J gene TRBJ2-7; D unclear. Trimming took 7 bases from V and 5 from J, leaving 21 bases between them. Germline lookup yields CDR1 MNHNS and CDR2 SASEGT. The CDR3 runs 15 residues. This chain's CDR3 is CASTTSGEGVHEQYF. CDR3 in DNA: TGTGCCAGCACCACATCCGGAGAAGGAGTTCACGAGCAGTACTTC.

CDR3 region: CSAKAGRSAYEQYF. Here the CDR3 DNA reads TGCAGTGCTAAAGCGGGACGCAGCGCCTACGAGCAGTACTTC. This rearrangement joins TRBV20-1 to TRBJ2-7, with TRBD2 matching over 7 bases. There are 14 residues in the CDR3. CDR1 is DFQATT and CDR2 is SNEGSKA in the germline V gene (reference sequence). Trimming cost V 4 bases and J 2 bases; bases outside gene matches: 8.

This clone turned up a few times. The rearrangement joins TRBV12-3 or TRBV12-4 to TRBJ1-1; maybe TRBD1 (5 bases). The V and J ends lost 6 bases and 6 bases respectively, with 20 bases between them. The CDR3 has 15 residues. DNA of the CDR3: TGTGCCAGCAGCCACCCAGGTCAGGGTTCGGCTGAAGCTTTCTTT. This codes for CASSHPGQGSAEAFF.

The chain uses TRBV11-1 and TRBJ2-3, with a weak D call TRBD2 (6 bases). The CDR3 totals 16 residues. Deletions cut 5 bases from V and 0 bases from J, with 15 bases between. The germline V gene has CDR1 SGHAT and CDR2 FQDESV (reference sequence). The CDR3 loop reads CASSHLSGPSTDTQYF. The CDR3 DNA sequence: TGTGCCAGCAGCCACCTTAGCGGTCCCAGCACAGATACGCAGTATTTT.

This clone was counted only a few times. This rearrangement joins TRBV6-9 to TRBJ1-4; unclear D gene. V gave up 4 bases and J gave up 7 bases, with 13 bases separating them. Germline values: CDR1 MNHGY, CDR2 SVAAGI. The CDR3 runs to 14 residues. CDR3 nucleotide sequence: TGTGCCAGCAGTTCGCGGACTGTTGCTGAAAAACTGTTTTTT. Protein product: CASSSRTVAEKLFF.

CDR3 protein: CASSPWTSGQELFF. The CDR3 bases are TGTGCCAGCAGCCCTTGGACTAGCGGCCAAGAACTGTTCTTC. The rearrangement joins TRBV7-2 to TRBJ2-1; 10 bases are a match to TRBD2. This CDR3 spans 14 amino acids. J was trimmed by 15 bases and V by 5 bases; bases with no gene match: 13. The germline V gene has CDR1 SGHTA and CDR2 FQGNSA.

The chain combines TRBV12-3 or TRBV12-4 with TRBJ2-5; TRBD1 matches 7 bases. V lost 5 bases and J lost 4; bases outside the gene matches: 13. The CDR3 length is 16 residues. CDR3 protein: CASSPTTGQETETQYF. The CDR3 coding sequence is TGTGCCAGCAGTCCAACGACTGGACAGGAAACAGAGACCCAGTACTTC.

This clone is deemed large. The chain uses TRBV27 and TRBJ2-1, with TRBD1 as a possible D gene (6 bases). From germline, CDR1 is MNHEY and CDR2 SMNVEV (reference sequence). The CDR3 contains 16 residues. V was shortened by 4 bases and J by 4 bases, with 17 bases between the two germline ends. The CDR3 DNA reads as TGTGCCAGCAGTTCAGGGGCAATTGGGTCGTACAATGAGCAGTTCTTC. Protein product: CASSSGAIGSYNEQFF.

This clone is judged medium-sized. J is TRBJ2-5 and V is TRBV7-9, with 8 nucleotides matching TRBD2. The CDR3 is made up of 14 amino acids. The ends lost 5 bases at V and 2 bases at J; junction bases unmatched: 4. Germline CDR1 is SEHNR and CDR2 is FQNEAQ (reference sequence). CDR3: CASSAGLAQETQYF. DNA of the CDR3: TGTGCCAGCAGCGCCGGACTAGCTCAAGAGACCCAGTACTTC.

This clone was seen repeatedly, ten times or more. The V and J genes are TRBV7-8 and TRBJ2-1; D ambiguous. The CDR3 consists of 15 residues. Trimming cost V 1 base and J 3 bases, with 10 bases left between them. CDR1 and CDR2 from the germline V gene are SGHVS and FQNEAQ. CDR3 residues: CASSLDYGDYNEQFF. CDR3 in DNA: TGTGCCAGCAGCTTAGATTATGGGGACTACAATGAGCAGTTCTTC.